The 29 T cell receptor beta chains in this list originate from one sample, sequenced in a study of T cell clones after liver transplantation. Using immunoSEQ multiplex PCR, the repertoire was profiled, and TCRdb retains in-frame clones only, with some absent. The table includes around 100,000 clones, roughly four fifths detected once. The sequenced sample was CD4+ T cells from blood, obtained approximately 45 months after liver transplant. All receptors come from a human patient who received a liver transplant. Among the T cells, some may be from the graft donor.

The rearrangement links TRBV7-9 to TRBJ2-1; perhaps TRBD2 as D (5 bases). Germline CDR1 reads SEHNR; CDR2 reads FQNEAQ (reference sequence). The V end lost 2 bases, the J end lost 0 bases, and 14 bases lay between the germline ends. The CDR3 spans 17 residues. The CDR3 loop is CASSLFGGLSSYNEQFF. The CDR3 DNA sequence: TGTGCCAGCAGCTTATTCGGCGGGCTAAGCTCCTACAATGAGCAGTTCTTC.

On this clone itself: The same CDR3 can be traced to other DNA sequences in this sample. The chain combines TRBV27 with TRBJ2-1; tentative D call: TRBD1 (6 bases). This CDR3 region has 17 residues. Looked up from germline, CDR1 is MNHEY and CDR2 is SMNVEV (reference sequence). Trimming took off 4 bases at V and 6 bases at J, with 22 bases between the two ends. The CDR3 nucleotides read TGTGCCAGCAGTTCCCCATCGTTTGCGACAGGATCCAATGAGCAGTTCTTC. Encoded protein: CASSSPSFATGSNEQFF.

A single count supports this clone. This sequence joins TRBV19 and TRBJ1-1; weak D call: TRBD1 (6 bases). The ends were cut back, 4 bases at V and 2 bases at J, with 11 bases in the middle. CDR3 length: 14 amino acids. Germline V gene sequence: CDR1 LNHDA, CDR2 SQIVND (reference sequence). The DNA of the CDR3 is TGTGCCAGTAGTACACCGACAGGCAACACTGAAGCTTTCTTT. Translating it yields CASSTPTGNTEAFF.

The rearrangement uses TRBV19 and TRBJ1-2, with a possible D match to TRBD1 (6 bases). The CDR3 runs to 16 residues. Germline V CDR1 and CDR2: LNHDA, SQIVND (reference sequence). V gave up 6 bases and J gave up 4 bases, with 21 bases separating them. In DNA, the CDR3 is TGTGCCAGTAGATCGGGGGCAGCCGATCACCTCTATGGCTACACCTTC. Protein sequence: CASRSGAADHLYGYTF.

This clone was detected only a few times. The chain couples TRBV25-1 to TRBJ1-6; unclear D gene. CDR1 and CDR2 (germline): MGHDK, SYGVNS. CDR3 size: 15 residues. V lost 1 base to trimming and J lost 6 bases, with 10 bases between them. The chain's CDR3 is CASSESWQPNSPLHF. DNA for the CDR3: TGTGCCAGCAGTGAATCATGGCAGCCTAATTCACCCCTCCACTTT. Full variable domain (remainder filled in from reference TRBV25-1 and TRBJ1-6): EADIYQTPRYLVIGTGKKITLECSQTMGHDKMYWYQQDPGMELHLIHYSYGVNSTEKGDLSSESTVSRIRTEHFPLTLESARPSHTSQYLCASSESWQPNSPLHFGNGTRLTVT.

The chain employs TRBV19 and TRBJ1-4; D not resolved. Germline V gene data show CDR1 as LNHDA and CDR2 as SQIVND (reference sequence). The CDR3 runs to 13 residues. Trimming left V 4 bases short and J 7 bases short, with 10 bases between. CDR3: CASSRLKGEKLFF. CDR3 DNA sequence: TGTGCCAGTAGTAGGCTGAAAGGTGAAAAACTGTTTTTT.

The V gene is TRBV29-1, the J gene TRBJ2-5; 8 bases are a match to TRBD1. J lost 4 bases, V lost 3 bases, and 4 bases had no gene match. Germline CDR1 SQVTM, CDR2 ANQGSEA. There are 13 residues in the CDR3. Written as DNA, the CDR3 is TGCAGCGTTGACGGACAGGGTCGAGAGACCCAGTACTTC. It specifies CSVDGQGRETQYF.

The chain joins TRBV4-1 to TRBJ1-1; 7 bases match TRBD1. Germline V gives CDR1 MGHRA, CDR2 YSYEKL. V lost 5 bases, J lost 1 base, and 10 bases stayed unmatched. This CDR3 region has 16 residues. The chain's CDR3 is CASSEIMGQKNTEAFF. The CDR3 DNA reads as TGCGCCAGCAGCGAAATCATGGGACAGAAGAACACTGAAGCTTTCTTT.

The rearrangement links TRBV7-2 to TRBJ1-2; TRBD1 matches at 8 bases. CDR1 is SGHTA and CDR2 is FQGNSA in the germline V gene. The CDR3 loop spans 15 amino acids. J was trimmed by 5 bases and V by 5 bases; bases with no gene match: 10. The CDR3 DNA reads as TGTGCCAGCAGCCCGACAGGGGCTCGTTGGTATGGCTACACCTTC. Its protein product is CASSPTGARWYGYTF. Filled out from reference TRBV7-2 and TRBJ1-2, the complete variable domain reads GAGVSQSPSNKVTEKGKDVELRCDPISGHTALYWYRQSLGQGLEFLIYFQGNSAPDKSGLPSDRFSAERTGGSVSTLTIQRTQQEDSAVYLCASSPTGARWYGYTFGSGTRLTVV.

This rearrangement joins TRBV6-1 to TRBJ2-1; 11 bases agree with TRBD1. J lost 3 bases, V lost 6 bases, and 4 bases had no gene match. Germline loops: CDR1 MNHNS, CDR2 SASEGT. This CDR3 comprises 15 residues. CDR3 nucleotide sequence: TGTGCCAGCAGAACCGGGACAGGGGGCTACAATGAGCAGTTCTTC. It yields the protein CASRTGTGGYNEQFF.

The rearrangement links TRBV19 to TRBJ1-5; TRBD1 is a possible D gene (6 bases). Trimming shortened V by 0 bases and J by 11 bases, and 17 bases separated the two germline ends. Germline-derived CDR1 and CDR2 are LNHDA and SQIVND (reference sequence). This CDR3 spans 15 amino acids. The DNA for the CDR3 is TGTGCCAGTAGTATAGAGGCAGGGGCAAACATGGCCCAGCATTTT. Translating it yields CASSIEAGANMAQHF.

This chain uses TRBV7-9 with TRBJ1-3; tentatively, D is TRBD1 (6 bases). V lost 1 base and J lost 2, with 12 bases in between. The V gene's germline CDR1 is SEHNR and CDR2 FQNEAQ (reference sequence). The CDR3 runs to 16 residues. The chain's CDR3 is CASSLDQGRTGNTIYF. Written as DNA, the CDR3 is TGTGCCAGCAGCTTAGACCAGGGGAGGACTGGAAACACCATATATTTT.

The chain employs TRBV14 and TRBJ1-4; no clear D. The CDR3 is made up of 15 amino acids. Germline assignment: CDR1 SGHDN and CDR2 FVKESK. V dropped 4 bases and J dropped 4 bases, with 13 bases sitting between them. The CDR3 is CASSRQALLNEKLFF. As DNA, the CDR3 is TGTGCCAGCAGCCGTCAGGCTTTGCTTAATGAAAAACTGTTTTTT.

The V and J genes are TRBV7-8 and TRBJ2-2; the D gene is possibly TRBD2 (5 bases). The germline gives CDR1 SGHVS, CDR2 FQNEAQ. V gave up 0 bases and J gave up 6 bases, with 20 bases separating them. This CDR3 comprises 18 residues. The CDR3 protein is CASSLALLADKTAGELFF. The CDR3 DNA reads as TGTGCCAGCAGCTTAGCACTTCTAGCAGACAAGACCGCCGGGGAGCTGTTTTTT.

The chain couples TRBV5-3 to TRBJ2-7; 9 bases agree with TRBD1. TRBV5-3 is labeled an ORF, and its function is uncertain. The CDR3 consists of 15 residues. Losses at the gene ends were 4 bases for V and 2 bases for J; bases not matched to a gene: 7. The CDR3 DNA sequence: TGTGCCAGAAGCGCCGTACAGGGGGCACCCTACGAGCAGTACTTC. Translating gives CARSAVQGAPYEQYF.

This clone was seen once. The chain recombines TRBV13 with TRBJ1-1, with D unresolved. Germline CDR1 reads PRHDT; CDR2 reads FYEKMQ (reference sequence). The CDR3 length is 16 residues. The V and J ends lost 6 bases and 4 bases respectively, with 21 bases between them. The CDR3 DNA reads TGTGCCAGCAGATCCTGGGCGGTGAATGGTCTCACTGAAGCTTTCTTT. As protein: CASRSWAVNGLTEAFF.

V usage is TRBV19 and J usage is TRBJ2-5; D may be TRBD1 (5 bases). Germline CDR1 and CDR2: LNHDA and SQIVND (reference sequence). V was cut by 6 bases and J by 7 bases, with 6 bases left in between. The CDR3 is 10 residues long. This chain's CDR3 is CASRGATQYF. The CDR3 DNA reads as TGTGCCAGTAGAGGGGCGACCCAGTACTTC.

This clone was counted only a few times. The rearrangement joins TRBV19 to TRBJ2-7; perhaps TRBD2 as D (5 bases). The length of the CDR3 is 16 residues. The germline CDR1 and CDR2 sequences are LNHDA and SQIVND (reference sequence). Trimming took 7 bases from V and 0 from J, leaving 19 bases between them. CDR3 sequence: CASKEAGSASSYEQYF. Here the CDR3 DNA reads TGTGCCAGTAAGGAGGCTGGCTCCGCGAGCTCCTACGAGCAGTACTTC.

The V and J genes are TRBV19 and TRBJ2-7; the match to TRBD2 covers 8 bases. The germline CDR1 and CDR2 sequences are LNHDA and SQIVND (reference sequence). J lost 3 bases, V lost 3 bases, and 4 bases had no gene match. This CDR3 comprises 14 residues. CDR3 sequence: CASSIPGGFYEQYF. CDR3 sequence (DNA): TGTGCCAGTAGTATCCCGGGAGGGTTCTACGAGCAGTACTTC.

CDR3 in DNA: TGTGCCAGCTCAGCGGCACAGAGGGGGAATCAGCCCCAGCATTTT. Its translation: CASSAAQRGNQPQHF. The chain uses TRBV18 and TRBJ1-5, with D perhaps TRBD1 (6 bases). CDR1 KGHSH and CDR2 LQKENI come from the germline V gene. V lost 5 bases to trimming and J lost 4 bases, with 15 bases between them. The CDR3 sequence is 15 residues long.

The chain has TRBV10-3 and TRBJ2-2; D gene ambiguous. Germline-derived CDR1 and CDR2 are ENHRY and SYGVKD. CDR3 length: 14 amino acids. V was pared by 6 bases and J by 3 bases, with 11 bases between. The CDR3 sequence: CAIRSQADTGELFF. In DNA form, the CDR3 reads TGTGCCATCAGGTCTCAGGCGGACACCGGGGAGCTGTTTTTT.

Concerning this clone itself: One end of the junction does not line up with germline, which may come from a read error. The rearrangement uses TRBV7-3 and TRBJ1-1, with a weak D call TRBD1 (6 bases). CDR1 and CDR2 from the germline V gene are SGHTA and FQGTGA. CDR3 length equals 13 residues. CDR3 coding DNA: TGTGCCAGCAGCTTGAACAGGGACACTAAAGCTTTCTTT. It codes for CASSLNRDTKAFF.

The V call is TRBV30, the J call TRBJ2-3, with TRBD1 matching over 7 bases. The CDR3 is made up of 15 amino acids. Trimming at V came to 4 bases and at J to 7 bases, leaving 14 bases not matched to a gene. Germline assignment: CDR1 GTSNPN and CDR2 SVGIG (reference sequence). The CDR3 DNA reads TGTGCCTGGAATTTTGGACAGGCCGCCGCGAATACGCAGTATTTT. This encodes CAWNFGQAAANTQYF.

This chain uses TRBV20-1 with TRBJ1-4; perhaps TRBD1 as D (5 bases). From germline, CDR1 is DFQATT and CDR2 SNEGSKA (reference sequence). This CDR3 is built from 11 residues. With 6 bases removed from V and 8 bases from J, the gap between germline ends came to 10 bases. The CDR3 region has the DNA TGCAGTGCCTTCGAGGGGGAAAAACTGTTTTTT. Translating gives CSAFEGEKLFF.

For this clone: The same CDR3 also results from other DNA sequences found in this sample. The CDR3 protein is CASSLDRGRPYEQYF. In DNA, the CDR3 is TGCGCCAGCAGCCTTGACAGGGGGCGTCCCTACGAGCAGTACTTC. This chain links TRBV5-1 with TRBJ2-7; the match to TRBD1 covers 10 bases. From germline, CDR1 is SGHRS and CDR2 YFSETQ. This CDR3 region has 15 residues. V lost 4 bases to trimming and J lost 2 bases; unmatched junction nucleotides: 6.

The genes are TRBV18 and TRBJ1-6; D not certain. In germline, CDR1 is KGHSH, CDR2 LQKENI. Trimming stripped 2 bases from V and 7 bases from J, with 6 bases between. CDR3 length: 13 residues. The CDR3 coding sequence is TGTGCCAGCTCACCAGGGCCGAATTCACCCCTCCACTTT. Translated, it gives CASSPGPNSPLHF.

The rearrangement links TRBV9 to TRBJ1-5, with D possibly matching TRBD1 (6 bases). Germline V gene lookup returns CDR1 SGDLS and CDR2 YYNGEE. The length of the CDR3 is 15 residues. The V gene lost 1 base and the J gene lost 4 bases, with 12 bases spanning the gap. The CDR3 region is CASSVRAGENQPQHF. CDR3 DNA sequence: TGTGCCAGCAGCGTACGGGCAGGGGAAAATCAGCCCCAGCATTTT.

This clone has a single count. The genes are TRBV6-5 and TRBJ2-5; 7 bases map to TRBD1. CDR1 is MNHEY, CDR2 SVGAGI, per germline. The CDR3 length is 15 residues. With 6 bases clipped from V and 10 bases from J, the junction kept 17 bases outside the gene matches. DNA for the CDR3: TGTGCCAGCAGCCCAACTCGGACAGGCCCAAAAGTCCAGTACTTC. It translates to CASSPTRTGPKVQYF.

J is TRBJ2-3 and V is TRBV7-2, with D perhaps given as TRBD1 or TRBD2 (5 bases each). Trimming stripped 6 bases from V and 6 bases from J, with 25 bases between. CDR1 and CDR2 (germline): SGHTA, FQGNSA. The length of the CDR3 is 17 residues. The DNA of the CDR3 is TGTGCCAGCAGACTGACAGCTTTGGTAGGGAGTCCCGATACGCAGTATTTT. It yields the protein CASRLTALVGSPDTQYF.